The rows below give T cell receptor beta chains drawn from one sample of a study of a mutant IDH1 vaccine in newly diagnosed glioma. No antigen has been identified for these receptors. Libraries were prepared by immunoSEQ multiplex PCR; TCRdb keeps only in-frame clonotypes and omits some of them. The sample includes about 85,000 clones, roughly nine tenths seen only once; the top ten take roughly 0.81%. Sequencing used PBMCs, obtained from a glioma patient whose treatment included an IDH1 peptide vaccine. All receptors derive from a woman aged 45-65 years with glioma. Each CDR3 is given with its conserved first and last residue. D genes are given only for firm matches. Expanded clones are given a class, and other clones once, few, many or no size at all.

CDR3 DNA: TGTGCCATCGCCCCCGGACACGGGGGATTTGCTGAAGCTTTCTTT
CDR3 protein: CAIAPGHGGFAEAFF
V gene: TRBV10-3
clone size: NA
J gene: TRBJ1-1
D gene: NA

CDR3 DNA: TGTGCCAGCAGTTTATGGGGAAACGAGCAGTACTTC
CDR3 protein: CASSLWGNEQYF
V gene: TRBV28
clone size: NA
J gene: TRBJ2-7
D gene: NA

CDR3 DNA: TGTGCCAGCAGTGAACGAGGGGAGCGGGCCTACGAGCAGTACTTC
CDR3 protein: CASSERGERAYEQYF
V gene: TRBV2
clone size: NA
J gene: TRBJ2-7
D gene: NA

CDR3 DNA: TGTGCCAGCAGCTTAGGTATGAACACTGAAGCTTTCTTT
CDR3 protein: CASSLGMNTEAFF
V gene: TRBV7-9
clone size: few
J gene: TRBJ1-1
D gene: NA

CDR3 DNA: TGTGCCAGCAGCTCCGCTGACTACAATGAGCAGTTCTTC
CDR3 protein: CASSSADYNEQFF
V gene: TRBV11-3
clone size: once
J gene: TRBJ2-1
D gene: NA

CDR3 DNA: TGCGCCAGCAGCTACTCCGGGACAGGGGGAGATACGCAGTATTTT
CDR3 protein: CASSYSGTGGDTQYF
V gene: TRBV4-1
clone size: NA
J gene: TRBJ2-3
D gene: TRBD1

CDR3 DNA: TGCGCCAGCATCTCCCCGAGGACTAGCGGTTACGAGCAGTACTTC
CDR3 protein: CASISPRTSGYEQYF
V gene: TRBV10-2
clone size: NA
J gene: TRBJ2-7
D gene: TRBD2

CDR3 DNA: TGTGCCAGCAGCTTAGACCTGGACAATATCTACGAGCAGTACTTC
CDR3 protein: CASSLDLDNIYEQYF
V gene: TRBV7-6
clone size: NA
J gene: TRBJ2-7
D gene: NA

CDR3 DNA: TGCGCCAGCAGCCCCGGGACGGCAGAGGGGAAACTGTTTTTT
CDR3 protein: CASSPGTAEGKLFF
V gene: TRBV5-1
clone size: NA
J gene: TRBJ1-4
D gene: NA

CDR3 DNA: TGTGCCAGCAGTTTATCGGGTGGGGGCCACCCGGGGTATAGCAATCAGCCCCAGCATTTT
CDR3 protein: CASSLSGGGHPGYSNQPQHF
V gene: TRBV27
clone size: NA
J gene: TRBJ1-5
D gene: NA

CDR3 DNA: TGCGCCAGCAGCTTGGTGGGGGGCGGTTTTGAAAAACTGTTTTTT
CDR3 protein: CASSLVGGGFEKLFF
V gene: TRBV5-1
clone size: NA
J gene: TRBJ1-4
D gene: NA

CDR3 DNA: TGTGCCAGCAGCGCCTCTCTCGGGACAGGGGTGTGGGAGACCCAGTACTTC
CDR3 protein: CASSASLGTGVWETQYF
V gene: TRBV9
clone size: NA
J gene: TRBJ2-5
D gene: TRBD1

CDR3 DNA: TGTGCCAGCAGCCTGAGCGGGACTGGGGCCAACGTCCTGACTTTC
CDR3 protein: CASSLSGTGANVLTF
V gene: TRBV7-3
clone size: NA
J gene: TRBJ2-6
D gene: TRBD2

CDR3 DNA: TGTGCCAGCAGCCTTGGGACATATAGCAATCAGCCCCAGCATTTT
CDR3 protein: CASSLGTYSNQPQHF
V gene: TRBV5-6
clone size: NA
J gene: TRBJ1-5
D gene: NA

CDR3 DNA: TGTGCCAGCAGAGACGGACCCTTGGATACGCAGTATTTT
CDR3 protein: CASRDGPLDTQYF
V gene: TRBV28
clone size: NA
J gene: TRBJ2-3
D gene: NA

CDR3 DNA: TGTGCCAGCAGCAGCCGGGACAGGGGCGGGGAGCAGTACTTC
CDR3 protein: CASSSRDRGGEQYF
V gene: TRBV7-2
clone size: NA
J gene: TRBJ2-7
D gene: TRBD1

CDR3 DNA: TGTGCCAGCAGCCTTGGGCGGGGGACCAATGAAAAACTGTTTTTT
CDR3 protein: CASSLGRGTNEKLFF
V gene: TRBV5-5
clone size: NA
J gene: TRBJ1-4
D gene: NA